Presented here are 9 T cell receptor beta chains from one specimen sequenced in a study of T cell responses to AZD1222 COVID-19 vaccine. The data were produced by immunoSEQ multiplex PCR, yet TCRdb's version contains in-frame clones alone and is incomplete. The table records 100,000 to 150,000 clones, around 90% of them present only once. Specimen: peripheral blood, collected on day 0 of AZD1222 vaccination. Receptor source: an adult in good health.

The chain is built from TRBV9 and TRBJ2-1; D uncertain. Germline V gene data show CDR1 as SGDLS and CDR2 as YYNGEE. Trimming shortened V by 0 bases and J by 6 bases, and 10 bases separated the two germline ends. This CDR3 region has 14 residues. The CDR3 DNA reads TGTGCCAGCAGCGTAGTTGCAGGAATCAATGAGCAGTTCTTC. It is translated as CASSVVAGINEQFF.

The chain carries TRBV2 and TRBJ1-5; D is ambiguous. The V gene's germline CDR1 is SNHLY and CDR2 FYNNEI. V dropped 2 bases and J dropped 1 base, with 9 bases sitting between them. The CDR3 consists of 15 residues. The CDR3, as DNA: TGTGCCAGCAGTGAAATGGGTCGGAGCAATCAGCCCCAGCATTTT. As protein: CASSEMGRSNQPQHF. Full variable domain (missing parts from reference TRBV2 and TRBJ1-5): EPEVTQTPSHQVTQMGQEVILRCVPISNHLYFYWYRQILGQKVEFLVSFYNNEISEKSEIFDDQFSVERPDGSNFTLKIRSTKLEDSAMYFCASSEMGRSNQPQHFGDGTRLSIL.

The J gene is TRBJ1-2, the V gene TRBV6-6; the match to TRBD1 covers 7 bases. This CDR3 contains 16 residues. V shed 0 bases and J 3 bases; nucleotides not matched to a gene: 7. Germline CDR1 and CDR2: MNHNY and SVGAGI (reference sequence). This CDR3 is CASSYSSGTVDYGYTF. In DNA form, the CDR3 reads TGTGCCAGCAGTTACTCGTCCGGGACAGTGGACTATGGCTACACCTTC.

The chain has TRBV27 and TRBJ1-1; the D is unclear. The CDR3 has 14 amino acids. Trimming cost V 3 bases and J 0 bases, with 8 bases left between them. Germline CDR1 is MNHEY and CDR2 is SMNVEV (reference sequence). The CDR3 DNA follows: TGTGCCAGCAGTTTTTCGGAGGTGAACACTGAAGCTTTCTTT. This gives the protein CASSFSEVNTEAFF.

The rearrangement uses TRBV9 and TRBJ1-6; TRBD1 matches at 9 bases. Germline lookup yields CDR1 SGDLS and CDR2 YYNGEE. The CDR3 covers 14 residues. V shed 0 bases, J shed 10 bases, and the junction held 2 bases outside the gene matches. DNA for the CDR3: TGTGCCAGCAGCGTAGGGGGACAGGGCTCACCCCTCCACTTT. It codes for CASSVGGQGSPLHF.

V gene TRBV27 combines with J gene TRBJ1-5; a weak D match, TRBD1 (5 bases). Germline-derived CDR1 and CDR2 are MNHEY and SMNVEV (reference sequence). The CDR3 spans 15 residues. With 6 bases removed from V and 2 bases from J, the gap between germline ends came to 14 bases. The CDR3 nucleotides read TGTGCCAGCAGCCCTAGGGGTAGGCGCAATCAGCCCCAGCATTTT. Translation: CASSPRGRRNQPQHF.

The chain couples TRBV24-1 to TRBJ1-6, with D uncertain. The V gene lost 4 bases and the J gene lost 0 bases, with 3 bases spanning the gap. The CDR3 totals 14 residues. Germline V lookup: CDR1 KGHDR, CDR2 SFDVKD. CDR3 DNA sequence: TGTGCCACCAGTGACGGCTCCTATAATTCACCCCTCCACTTT. It encodes CATSDGSYNSPLHF.

V usage is TRBV6-5 and J usage is TRBJ1-2, with TRBD1 matching over 7 bases. The V segment lost 0 bases and the J segment 4 bases; nucleotides outside the gene matches: 2. Germline CDR1 MNHEY, CDR2 SVGAGI. The CDR3 is 14 amino acids. The CDR3 loop reads CASSYSRDSYGYTF. In nucleotides, the CDR3 is TGTGCCAGCAGTTACTCCCGGGACAGCTATGGCTACACCTTC.

CDR3 coding DNA: TGTGCCAGCAGCTTAGGAGGACAGGGGATGAACACTGAAGCTTTCTTT. Translated: CASSLGGQGMNTEAFF. The gene calls are TRBV7-2 and TRBJ1-1; 9 bases are shared with TRBD1. In germline, CDR1 is SGHTA, CDR2 FQGNSA. This CDR3 contains 16 residues. V was clipped by 1 base and J by 0 bases; unmatched bases: 3.